These 20 T cell receptor beta chains share one sample of origin, sequenced in a study of blood T cell repertoires in COVID-19. Assay used: immunoSEQ multiplex PCR; TCRdb lists only in-frame clones, some missing. The sample has 150,000 to 160,000 clones; roughly 83% are singletons. Sample: peripheral blood. All receptors come from a woman aged 55-70 years with COVID-19, enrolled during active disease.

The chain employs TRBV5-4 and TRBJ2-2; D perhaps matches TRBD2 (5 bases). This CDR3 contains 17 residues. Trimming shortened V by 0 bases and J by 2 bases, and 14 bases separated the two germline ends. Germline V gene lookup returns CDR1 SGHNT and CDR2 YYREEE (reference sequence). In nucleotides, the CDR3 is TGTGCCAGCAGCTTGGACGGGGTGGGGAGAAACACCGGGGAGCTGTTTTTT. Translation gives CASSLDGVGRNTGELFF.

The V call is TRBV6-1, the J call TRBJ1-5, with 7 bases identical to TRBD1. J lost 7 bases, V lost 2 bases, and 8 bases had no gene match. Per the germline V gene, CDR1 is MNHNS and CDR2 is SASEGT. The CDR3 covers 15 residues. CDR3 protein: CASSEMYRGGQPQHF. The CDR3 coding sequence is TGTGCCAGCAGTGAAATGTACAGGGGAGGACAGCCCCAGCATTTT.

The chain uses TRBV19 and TRBJ2-1, with D uncertain. Germline V CDR1 and CDR2: LNHDA, SQIVND (reference sequence). V dropped 4 bases and J dropped 6 bases, with 16 bases sitting between them. This CDR3 is 15 amino acids long. The chain's CDR3 is CASSNPGGSGNEQFF. The CDR3, as DNA: TGTGCCAGTAGTAACCCCGGTGGGTCGGGCAATGAGCAGTTCTTC. The whole variable domain, filled in from reference TRBV19 and TRBJ2-1, reads DGGITQSPKYLFRKEGQNVTLSCEQNLNHDAMYWYRQDPGQGLRLIYYSQIVNDFQKGDIAEGYSVSREKKESFPLTVTSAQKNPTAFYLCASSNPGGSGNEQFFGPGTRLTVL.

The genes are TRBV7-9 and TRBJ1-1; 7 bases fit TRBD1. Germline CDR1 and CDR2: SEHNR and FQNEAQ (reference sequence). The CDR3 totals 15 residues. Unmatched junction bases numbered 7, after V lost 1 base and J lost 5 bases. For the CDR3, the DNA is TGTGCCAGCAGCTTAGGTTCAGGGGGGAATACTGAAGCTTTCTTT. This gives the protein CASSLGSGGNTEAFF.

This clone was seen only once. The V gene is TRBV21-1, the J gene TRBJ2-7; the table's TRBD1 call for D was not verified on the DNA. TRBV21-1 constitutes a pseudogene. This CDR3 comprises 14 residues. CDR3 sequence: CASSTWDRDYEQYV. DNA for the CDR3: TGTGCCAGCAGCACATGGGACAGGGACTACGAGCAGTACGTC.

The V call is TRBV29-1, the J call TRBJ2-5; TRBD2 matches 12 bases. Per the germline V gene, CDR1 is SQVTM and CDR2 is ANQGSEA. The CDR3 is 13 residues long. V lost 8 bases and J lost 10; bases outside the gene matches: 11. CDR3 coding DNA: TGCAGCTCTGTGGGCCTAGCGGGAGGGAGCCAGTACTTC. Residues: CSSVGLAGGSQYF.

The chain joins TRBV15 to TRBJ1-1; a possible D gene is TRBD1 (6 bases). The V gene lost 1 base and the J gene lost 7 bases, with 13 bases spanning the gap. In germline, CDR1 is LNHNV, CDR2 YYDKDF (reference sequence). The CDR3 sequence is 14 residues long. CDR3 DNA: TGTGCCACCAGCAGAGCCCGGGGGGCCGATGAAGCTTTCTTT. It yields the protein CATSRARGADEAFF.

J is TRBJ1-2 and V is TRBV5-1; D gene uncertain. The CDR3 spans 14 residues. Germline V gene sequence: CDR1 SGHRS, CDR2 YFSETQ. Trimming took off 0 bases at V and 2 bases at J, with 8 bases between the two ends. CDR3 nucleotide sequence: TGCGCCAGCAGCTTGGTACAGCTGAACTATGGCTACACCTTC. The encoded protein is CASSLVQLNYGYTF. Supplemented by reference TRBV5-1 and TRBJ1-2, the full variable domain reads KAGVTQTPRYLIKTRGQQVTLSCSPISGHRSVSWYQQTPGQGLQFLFEYFSETQRNKGNFPGRFSGRQFSNSRSEMNVSTLELGDSALYLCASSLVQLNYGYTFGSGTRLTVV.

The chain is built from TRBV5-1 and TRBJ1-6, with unresolved D. Trimming left V 4 bases short and J 7 bases short, with 12 bases between. Per germline, CDR1 SGHRS and CDR2 YFSETQ. The CDR3 has 14 amino acids. CDR3: CASSQERLNSPLHF. DNA of the CDR3: TGCGCCAGCAGCCAGGAAAGATTGAATTCACCCCTCCACTTT.

A note on this clone: In the same sample, other DNA sequences code for this CDR3. The chain is built from TRBV9 and TRBJ2-1, with TRBD2 matching over 8 bases. Looked up from germline, CDR1 is SGDLS and CDR2 is YYNGEE. Trimming took 0 bases from V and 7 from J; bases not matched to a gene: 6. This CDR3 has 15 residues. CDR3 sequence reads: CASSVGAGGSNEQFF. In DNA form, the CDR3 reads TGTGCCAGCAGCGTAGGTGCGGGAGGTTCGAATGAGCAGTTCTTC.

This chain connects TRBV11-2 to TRBJ2-7; the D is unclear. The germline V gene has CDR1 SGHAT and CDR2 FQNNGV. The CDR3 spans 14 residues. Trimming shortened V by 5 bases and J by 3 bases, and 14 bases separated the two germline ends. The CDR3 DNA reads TGTGCCAGCAGCCCACGAACGCGGAGCTACGAGCAGTACTTC. It yields the protein CASSPRTRSYEQYF.

This clone was seen a few times. V and J are TRBV11-2 and TRBJ1-5, with 7 bases matching TRBD1. This CDR3 contains 15 residues. With 5 bases clipped from V and 0 bases from J, the junction kept 4 bases outside the gene matches. Per the germline V gene, CDR1 is SGHAT and CDR2 is FQNNGV. The CDR3 nucleotides are TGTGCCAGCAGCCCACAGGGGTATAGCAATCAGCCCCAGCATTTT. Encoded protein: CASSPQGYSNQPQHF.

With respect to this clone: This CDR3 is also generated by other DNA sequences in the sample. The genes are TRBV5-5 and TRBJ2-7; D possibly corresponds to TRBD1 (6 bases). Germline lookup yields CDR1 SGHKS and CDR2 YYEKEE (reference sequence). Trimming pared 0 bases from V and 6 bases from J, leaving 10 bases between. The CDR3 has 13 residues. CDR3 DNA: TGTGCCAGCAGCTTGGCCACAGGGTTCGAGCAGTACGTC. Protein: CASSLATGFEQYV.

The chain couples TRBV7-3 to TRBJ2-1, with a weak D call TRBD2 (5 bases). Germline V CDR1 and CDR2: SGHTA, FQGTGA. There are 14 residues in the CDR3. The V end was cut by 5 bases, the J end by 6 bases, with 14 bases between. Here the CDR3 reads CASSTRGLGNEQFF. The CDR3 nucleotides are TGTGCCAGCAGCACCCGGGGTCTTGGCAATGAGCAGTTCTTC.

The V gene is TRBV18, the J gene TRBJ2-3; 10 bases fit TRBD2. CDR1 KGHSH and CDR2 LQKENI come from the germline V gene. CDR3 length equals 16 residues. V lost 6 bases and J lost 9; bases outside the gene matches: 15. CDR3 sequence reads: CASSLPSLAGASTQYF. CDR3 sequence (DNA): TGTGCCAGCTCCCTACCCTCGCTAGCGGGAGCTTCAACGCAGTATTTT. Drawing the rest from reference TRBV18 and TRBJ2-3, the complete variable domain is NAGVMQNPRHLVRRRGQEARLRCSPMKGHSHVYWYRQLPEEGLKFMVYLQKENIIDESGMPKERFSAEFPKEGPSILRIQQVVRGDSAAYFCASSLPSLAGASTQYFGPGTRLTVL.

The chain couples TRBV5-1 to TRBJ1-1; D perhaps matches TRBD1 (6 bases). The V gene's germline CDR1 is SGHRS and CDR2 YFSETQ. This CDR3 is built from 16 residues. With 1 base removed from V and 0 bases from J, the gap between germline ends came to 13 bases. CDR3 region: CASSLRAGGLNTEAFF. The DNA of the CDR3 is TGCGCCAGCAGCTTGCGTGCCGGGGGGCTGAACACTGAAGCTTTCTTT.

The V call is TRBV14, the J call TRBJ1-1; the match to TRBD1 covers 9 bases. Germline V gene sequence: CDR1 SGHDN, CDR2 FVKESK. The CDR3 is 14 amino acids. After removal of 4 bases from V and 3 bases from J, the junction contained 3 bases not matched to a gene. This CDR3 is CASSPGTGYTEAFF. The CDR3 nucleotides are TGTGCCAGCAGCCCAGGGACAGGGTACACTGAAGCTTTCTTT.

The chain combines TRBV11-2 with TRBJ1-2; 8 bases match TRBD1. The CDR3 spans 17 residues. Germline V gene data show CDR1 as SGHAT and CDR2 as FQNNGV. J lost 3 bases, V lost 3 bases, and 12 bases had no gene match. CDR3 nucleotides: TGTGCCAGCAGCTTTAAATCCCCTGGACAGGGAGACTATGGCTACACCTTC. This translates into CASSFKSPGQGDYGYTF. Using reference TRBV11-2 and TRBJ1-2 for the parts outside the CDR3, the full variable domain is EAGVAQSPRYKIIEKRQSVAFWCNPISGHATLYWYQQILGQGPKLLIQFQNNGVVDDSQLPKDRFSAERLKGVDSTLKIQPAKLEDSAVYLCASSFKSPGQGDYGYTFGSGTRLTVV.

This chain connects TRBV19 to TRBJ2-3; 7 bases map to TRBD2. The CDR3 totals 15 residues. Germline V lookup: CDR1 LNHDA, CDR2 SQIVND (reference sequence). Trimming took 10 bases from V and 0 from J; bases not matched to a gene: 10. This chain's CDR3 is CATRRLAASTDTQYF. The CDR3 bases are TGTGCCACCCGCCGCCTAGCGGCTAGCACAGATACGCAGTATTTT.

The chain employs TRBV15 and TRBJ1-5; D unclear. V was cut by 2 bases and J by 2 bases, with 7 bases left in between. CDR1 is LNHNV and CDR2 is YYDKDF in the germline V gene (reference sequence). This CDR3 is built from 14 residues. The CDR3 sequence: CATSRTGGNQPQHF. The CDR3, as DNA: TGTGCCACCAGCAGAACCGGGGGCAATCAGCCCCAGCATTTT.